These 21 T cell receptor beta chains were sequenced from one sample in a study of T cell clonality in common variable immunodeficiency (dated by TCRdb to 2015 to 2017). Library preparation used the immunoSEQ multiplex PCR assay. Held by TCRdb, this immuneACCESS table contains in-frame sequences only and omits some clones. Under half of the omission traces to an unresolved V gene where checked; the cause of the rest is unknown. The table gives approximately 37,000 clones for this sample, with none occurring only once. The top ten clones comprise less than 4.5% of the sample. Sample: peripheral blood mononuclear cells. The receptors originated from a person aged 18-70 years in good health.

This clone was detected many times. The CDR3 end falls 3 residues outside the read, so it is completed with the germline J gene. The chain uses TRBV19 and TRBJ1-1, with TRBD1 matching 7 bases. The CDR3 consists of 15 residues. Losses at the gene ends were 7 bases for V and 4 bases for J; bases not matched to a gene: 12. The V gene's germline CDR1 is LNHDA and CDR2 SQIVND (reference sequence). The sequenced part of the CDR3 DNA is TGTGCCAGTAATTCCAGGGGGGTGCTTGGCACTGAA. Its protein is CASNSRGVLGTE. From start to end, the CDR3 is CASNSRGVLGTEAFF.

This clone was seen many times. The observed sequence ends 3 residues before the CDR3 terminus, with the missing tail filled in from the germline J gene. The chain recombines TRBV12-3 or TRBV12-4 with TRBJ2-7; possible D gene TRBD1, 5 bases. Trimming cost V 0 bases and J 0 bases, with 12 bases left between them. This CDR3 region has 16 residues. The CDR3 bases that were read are TGTGCCAGCAGTTTAGCGCTCGCGGACAACTCCTACGAG. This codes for CASSLALADNSYE. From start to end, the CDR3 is CASSLALADNSYEQYF.

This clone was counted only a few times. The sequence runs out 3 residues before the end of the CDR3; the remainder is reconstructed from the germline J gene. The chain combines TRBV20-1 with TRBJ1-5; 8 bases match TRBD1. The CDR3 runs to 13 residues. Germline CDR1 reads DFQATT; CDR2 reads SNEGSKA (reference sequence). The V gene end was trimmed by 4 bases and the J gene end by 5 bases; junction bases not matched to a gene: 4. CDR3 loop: CSAIQGGDQPQHF. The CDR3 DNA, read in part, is TGCAGTGCTATACAGGGGGGGGATCAGCCC.

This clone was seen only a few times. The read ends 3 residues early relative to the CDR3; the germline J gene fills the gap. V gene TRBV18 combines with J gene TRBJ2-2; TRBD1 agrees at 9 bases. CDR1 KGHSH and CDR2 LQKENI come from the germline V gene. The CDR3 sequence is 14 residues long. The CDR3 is CASSRDRDNSPLFF. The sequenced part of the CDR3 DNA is TGTGCCAGCTCACGGGACAGGGATAATTCACCG.

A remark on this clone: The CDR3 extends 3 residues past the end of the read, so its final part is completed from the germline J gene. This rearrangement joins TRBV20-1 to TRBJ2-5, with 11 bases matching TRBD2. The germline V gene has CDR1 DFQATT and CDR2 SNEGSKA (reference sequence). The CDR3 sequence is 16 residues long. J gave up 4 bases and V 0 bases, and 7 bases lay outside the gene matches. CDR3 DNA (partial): TGCAGTGCTAGAGATCTTAGCGGGGGGGCCTTAGAGACC. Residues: CSARDLSGGALET. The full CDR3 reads CSARDLSGGALETQYF.

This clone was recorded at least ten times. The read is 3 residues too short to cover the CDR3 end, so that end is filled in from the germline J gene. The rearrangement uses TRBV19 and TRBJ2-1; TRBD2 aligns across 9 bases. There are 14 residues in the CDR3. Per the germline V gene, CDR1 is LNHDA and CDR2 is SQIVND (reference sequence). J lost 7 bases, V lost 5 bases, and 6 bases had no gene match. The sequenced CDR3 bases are TGTGCCAGTAGTTTGGTAGCGGGGGTTAATGAG. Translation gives CASSLVAGVNE. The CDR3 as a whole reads CASSLVAGVNEQFF.

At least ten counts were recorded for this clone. CDR3 sequence: CASSTGLAGGQETQYF. Incomplete CDR3 DNA: TGTGCCAGCAGCACGGGACTAGCGGGGGGGCAGGAGACC. This sequence joins TRBV4-2 and TRBJ2-5, with 16 bases matching TRBD2. The read gets to within 3 residues of the CDR3 end, and the germline J gene fills in the rest. Germline V gene lookup returns CDR1 LGHNA and CDR2 YNFKEQ. The CDR3 runs 16 residues. V shed 5 bases and J 5 bases; nucleotides not matched to a gene: 5.

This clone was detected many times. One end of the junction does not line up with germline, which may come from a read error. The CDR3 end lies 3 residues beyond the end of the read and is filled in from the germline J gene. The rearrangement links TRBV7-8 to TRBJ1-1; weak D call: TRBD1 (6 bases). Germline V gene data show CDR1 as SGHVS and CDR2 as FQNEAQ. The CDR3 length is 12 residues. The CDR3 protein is CNRDTMNTEAFF. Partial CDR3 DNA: TGCAACCGGGACACCATGAACACTGAA.

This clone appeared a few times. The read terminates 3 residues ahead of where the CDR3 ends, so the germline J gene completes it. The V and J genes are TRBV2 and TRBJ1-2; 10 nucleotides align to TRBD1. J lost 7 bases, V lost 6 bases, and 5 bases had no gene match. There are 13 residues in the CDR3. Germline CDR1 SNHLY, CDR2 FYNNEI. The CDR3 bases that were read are TGTGCCAGCAGCGAGACAGGGGGCACTGGC. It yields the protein CASSETGGTG. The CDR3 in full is CASSETGGTGYTF.

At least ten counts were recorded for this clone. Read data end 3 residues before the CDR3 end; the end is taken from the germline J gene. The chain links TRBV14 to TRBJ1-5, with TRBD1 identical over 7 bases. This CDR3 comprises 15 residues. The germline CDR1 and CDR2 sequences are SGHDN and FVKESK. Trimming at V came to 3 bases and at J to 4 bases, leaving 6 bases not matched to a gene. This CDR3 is CASSQYRGRNQPQHF. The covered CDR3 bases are TGTGCCAGCAGCCAGTACAGGGGTAGGAATCAGCCC.

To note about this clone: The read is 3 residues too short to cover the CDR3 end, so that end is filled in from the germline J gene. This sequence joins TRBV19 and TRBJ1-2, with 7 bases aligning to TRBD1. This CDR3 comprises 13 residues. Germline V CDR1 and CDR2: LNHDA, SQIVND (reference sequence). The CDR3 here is CATRGEGAGGYTF. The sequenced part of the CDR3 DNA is TGTGCCACCCGAGGAGAGGGGGCGGGAGGC.

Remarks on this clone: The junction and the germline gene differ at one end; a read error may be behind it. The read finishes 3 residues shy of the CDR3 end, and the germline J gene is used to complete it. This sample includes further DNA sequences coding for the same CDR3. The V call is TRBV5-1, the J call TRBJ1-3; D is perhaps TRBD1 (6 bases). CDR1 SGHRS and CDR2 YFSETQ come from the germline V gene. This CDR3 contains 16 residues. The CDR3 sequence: CASSFDTGPSGNTIYF. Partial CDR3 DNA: TGCGCCAGCAGCTTTGATACAGGGCCTTCTGGAAACACG.

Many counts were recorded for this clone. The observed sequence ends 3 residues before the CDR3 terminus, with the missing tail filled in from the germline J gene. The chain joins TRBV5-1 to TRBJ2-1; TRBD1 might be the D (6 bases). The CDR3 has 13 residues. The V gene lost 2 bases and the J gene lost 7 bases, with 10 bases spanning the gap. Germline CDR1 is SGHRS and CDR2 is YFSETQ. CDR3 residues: CASSFTTGNEQFF. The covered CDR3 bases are TGCGCCAGCAGCTTTACCACAGGGAATGAG.

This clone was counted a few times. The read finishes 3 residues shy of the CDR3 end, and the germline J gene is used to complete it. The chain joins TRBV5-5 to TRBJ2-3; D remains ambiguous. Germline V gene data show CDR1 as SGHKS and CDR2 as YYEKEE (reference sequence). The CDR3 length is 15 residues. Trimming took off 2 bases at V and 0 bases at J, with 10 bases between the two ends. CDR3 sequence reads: CASSFWQTSTDTQYF. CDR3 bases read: TGTGCCAGCAGCTTTTGGCAGACTAGCACAGATACG.

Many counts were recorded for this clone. The DNA read from the CDR3 is TGTGCCAGCAGCTTTGGCCAGGGCAACACTGAA. It codes for CASSFGQGNTE. The whole CDR3 region reads CASSFGQGNTEAFF. The V call is TRBV5-6, the J call TRBJ1-1; D possibly corresponds to TRBD1 (5 bases). Coverage ceases 3 residues before the CDR3 finishes, and the germline J gene fills in the end. Trimming left V 2 bases short and J 2 bases short, with 10 bases between. In germline, CDR1 is SGHDT, CDR2 YYEEEE. The CDR3 consists of 14 residues.

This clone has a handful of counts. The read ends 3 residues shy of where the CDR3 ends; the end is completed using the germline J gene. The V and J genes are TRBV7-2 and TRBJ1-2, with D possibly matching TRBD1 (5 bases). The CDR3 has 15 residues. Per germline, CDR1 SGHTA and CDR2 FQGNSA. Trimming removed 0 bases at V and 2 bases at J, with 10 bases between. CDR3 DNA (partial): TGTGCCAGCAGCTTAGCGCCCGGGGGGAACTATGGC. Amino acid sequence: CASSLAPGGNYG. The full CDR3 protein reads CASSLAPGGNYGYTF.

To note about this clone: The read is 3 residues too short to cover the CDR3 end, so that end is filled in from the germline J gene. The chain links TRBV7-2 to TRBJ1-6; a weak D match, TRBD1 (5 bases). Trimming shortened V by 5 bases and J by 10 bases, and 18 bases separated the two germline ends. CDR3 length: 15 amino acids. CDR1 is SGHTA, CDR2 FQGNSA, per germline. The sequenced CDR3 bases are TGTGCCAGCAGCACTGCCCAGGGAGGCTGGTCACCC. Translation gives CASSTAQGGWSP. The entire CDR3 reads CASSTAQGGWSPLHF.

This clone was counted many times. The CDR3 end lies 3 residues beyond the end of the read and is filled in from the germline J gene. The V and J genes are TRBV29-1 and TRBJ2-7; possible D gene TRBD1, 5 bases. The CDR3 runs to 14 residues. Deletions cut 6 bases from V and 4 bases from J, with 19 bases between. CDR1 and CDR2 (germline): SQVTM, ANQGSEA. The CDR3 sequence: CSVLGAGIGYEQYF. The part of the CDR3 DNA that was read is TGCAGCGTCCTTGGGGCAGGGATTGGGTACGAG.

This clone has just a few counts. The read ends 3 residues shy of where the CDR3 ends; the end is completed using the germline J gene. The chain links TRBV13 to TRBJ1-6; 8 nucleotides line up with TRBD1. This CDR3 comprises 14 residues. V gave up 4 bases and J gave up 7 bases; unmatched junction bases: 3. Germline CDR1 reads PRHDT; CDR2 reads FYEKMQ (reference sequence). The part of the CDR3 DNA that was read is TGTGCCAGCAGCTACCGGACAGGGAATTCACCC. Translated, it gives CASSYRTGNSP. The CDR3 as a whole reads CASSYRTGNSPLHF. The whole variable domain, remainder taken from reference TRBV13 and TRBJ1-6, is AAGVIQSPRHLIKEKRETATLKCYPIPRHDTVYWYQQGPGQDPQFLISFYEKMQSDKGSIPDRFSAQQFSDYHSELNMSSLELGDSALYFCASSYRTGNSPLHFGNGTRLTVT.

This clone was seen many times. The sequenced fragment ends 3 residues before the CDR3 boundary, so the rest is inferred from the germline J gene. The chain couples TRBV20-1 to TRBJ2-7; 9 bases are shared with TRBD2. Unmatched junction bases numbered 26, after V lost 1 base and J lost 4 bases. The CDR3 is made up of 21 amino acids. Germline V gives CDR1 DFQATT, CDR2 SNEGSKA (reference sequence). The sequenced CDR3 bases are TGCAGTGCTAGAGGGGTATCTGGGGATACGATCTTAGCGGGAGCGGCGTACGAG. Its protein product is CSARGVSGDTILAGAAYE. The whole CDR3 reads CSARGVSGDTILAGAAYEQYF.

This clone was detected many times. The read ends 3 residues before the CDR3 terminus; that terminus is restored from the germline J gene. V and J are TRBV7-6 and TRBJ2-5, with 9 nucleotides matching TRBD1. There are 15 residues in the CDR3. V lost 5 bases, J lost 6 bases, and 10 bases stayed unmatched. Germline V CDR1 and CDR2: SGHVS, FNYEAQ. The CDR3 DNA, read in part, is TGTGCCAGCAGCCTAGAGGACAGGGGTGGAAAGACC. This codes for CASSLEDRGGKT. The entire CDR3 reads CASSLEDRGGKTQYF.